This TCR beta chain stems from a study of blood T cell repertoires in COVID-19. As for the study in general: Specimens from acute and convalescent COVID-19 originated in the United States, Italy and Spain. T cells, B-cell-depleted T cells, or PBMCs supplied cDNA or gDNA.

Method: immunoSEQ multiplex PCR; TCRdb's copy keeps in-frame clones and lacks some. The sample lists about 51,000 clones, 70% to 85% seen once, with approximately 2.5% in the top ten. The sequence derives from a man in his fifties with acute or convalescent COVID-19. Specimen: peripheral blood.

In nucleotides, the CDR3 is TGTGCCAGTAGTACGCAGGGGGAGGTCGAGCAGTACTTC. Its protein is CASSTQGEVEQYF. V gene TRBV19 combines with J gene TRBJ2-7, with D tentatively TRBD1 (7 bases). The V gene lost 4 bases and the J gene lost 6 bases, with 13 bases spanning the gap. CDR3 length equals 13 residues. Looked up from germline, CDR1 is LNHDA and CDR2 is SQIVND (reference sequence). Together with reference TRBV19 and TRBJ2-7, the CDR3 gives the full variable domain: DGGITQSPKYLFRKEGQNVTLSCEQNLNHDAMYWYRQDPGQGLRLIYYSQIVNDFQKGDIAEGYSVSREKKESFPLTVTSAQKNPTAFYLCASSTQGEVEQYFGPGTRLTVT.